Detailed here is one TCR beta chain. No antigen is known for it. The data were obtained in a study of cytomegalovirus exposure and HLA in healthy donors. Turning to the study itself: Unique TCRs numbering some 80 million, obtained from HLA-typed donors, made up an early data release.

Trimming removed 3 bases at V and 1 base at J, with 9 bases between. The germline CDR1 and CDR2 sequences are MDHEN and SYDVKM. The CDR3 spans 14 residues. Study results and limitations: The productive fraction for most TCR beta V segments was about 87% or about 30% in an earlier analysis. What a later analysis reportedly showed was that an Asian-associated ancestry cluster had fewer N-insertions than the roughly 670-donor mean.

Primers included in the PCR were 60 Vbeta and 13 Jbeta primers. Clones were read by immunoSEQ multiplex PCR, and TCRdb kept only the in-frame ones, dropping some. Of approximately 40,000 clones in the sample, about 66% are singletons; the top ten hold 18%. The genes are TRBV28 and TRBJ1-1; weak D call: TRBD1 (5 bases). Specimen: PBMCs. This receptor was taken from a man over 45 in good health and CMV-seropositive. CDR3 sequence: CASSFGARNTEAFF. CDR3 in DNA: TGTGCCAGCAGTTTTGGGGCCAGGAACACTGAAGCTTTCTTT.